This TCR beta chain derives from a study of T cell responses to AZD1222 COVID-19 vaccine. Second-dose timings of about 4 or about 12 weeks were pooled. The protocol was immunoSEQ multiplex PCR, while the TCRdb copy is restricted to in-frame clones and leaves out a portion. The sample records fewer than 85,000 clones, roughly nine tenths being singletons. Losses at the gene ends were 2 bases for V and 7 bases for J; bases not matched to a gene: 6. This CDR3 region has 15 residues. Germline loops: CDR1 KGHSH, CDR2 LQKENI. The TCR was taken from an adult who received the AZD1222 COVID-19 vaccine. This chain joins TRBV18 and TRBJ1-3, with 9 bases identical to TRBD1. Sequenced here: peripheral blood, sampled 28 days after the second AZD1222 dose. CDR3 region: CASSPNRGQSNTIYF. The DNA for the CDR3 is TGTGCCAGCTCACCAAACAGGGGGCAATCGAACACCATATATTTT. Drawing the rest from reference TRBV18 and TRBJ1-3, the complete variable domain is NAGVMQNPRHLVRRRGQEARLRCSPMKGHSHVYWYRQLPEEGLKFMVYLQKENIIDESGMPKERFSAEFPKEGPSILRIQQVVRGDSAAYFCASSPNRGQSNTIYFGEGSWLTVV.